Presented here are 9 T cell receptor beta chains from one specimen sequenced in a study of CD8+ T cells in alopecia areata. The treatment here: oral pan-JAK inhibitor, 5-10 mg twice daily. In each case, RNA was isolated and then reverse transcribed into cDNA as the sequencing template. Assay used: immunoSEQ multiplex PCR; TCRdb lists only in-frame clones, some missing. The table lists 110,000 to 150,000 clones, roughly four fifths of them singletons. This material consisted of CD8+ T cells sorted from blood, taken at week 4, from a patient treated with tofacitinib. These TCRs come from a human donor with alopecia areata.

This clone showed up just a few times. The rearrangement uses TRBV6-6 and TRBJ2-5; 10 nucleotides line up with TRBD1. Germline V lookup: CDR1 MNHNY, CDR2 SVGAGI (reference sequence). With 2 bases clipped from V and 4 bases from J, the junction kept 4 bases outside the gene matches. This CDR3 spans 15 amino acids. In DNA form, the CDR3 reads TGTGCCAGCAGTTACCGGGACAGGGGAGGAGAGACCCAGTACTTC. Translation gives CASSYRDRGGETQYF.

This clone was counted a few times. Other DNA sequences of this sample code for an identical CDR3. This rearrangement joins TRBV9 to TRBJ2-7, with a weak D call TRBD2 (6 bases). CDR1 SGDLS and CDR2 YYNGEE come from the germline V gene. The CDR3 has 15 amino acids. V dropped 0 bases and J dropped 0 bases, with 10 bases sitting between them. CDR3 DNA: TGTGCCAGCAGCGTAGAGGGAGGCCGCTCCTACGAGCAGTACTTC. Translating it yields CASSVEGGRSYEQYF.

CDR3 amino acids: CASSLYHEQYF. The CDR3 DNA reads as TGTGCCAGCAGCCTATATCACGAGCAGTACTTC. The gene calls are TRBV7-2 and TRBJ2-7; no definite D call. Germline assignment: CDR1 SGHTA and CDR2 FQGNSA. The CDR3 spans 11 residues. Trimming took off 5 bases at V and 5 bases at J, with 7 bases between the two ends.

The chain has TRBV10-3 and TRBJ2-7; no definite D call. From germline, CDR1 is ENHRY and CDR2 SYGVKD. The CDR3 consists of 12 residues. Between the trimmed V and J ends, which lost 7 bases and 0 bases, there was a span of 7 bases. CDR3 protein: CAITDNSYEQYF. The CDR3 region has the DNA TGTGCCATCACAGACAACTCCTACGAGCAGTACTTC.

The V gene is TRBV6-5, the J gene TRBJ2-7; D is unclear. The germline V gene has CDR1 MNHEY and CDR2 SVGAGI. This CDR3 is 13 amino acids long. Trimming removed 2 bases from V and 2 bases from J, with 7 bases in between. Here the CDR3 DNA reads TGTGCCAGCAGTTACGGTATTCCCTACGAGCAGTACTTC. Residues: CASSYGIPYEQYF.

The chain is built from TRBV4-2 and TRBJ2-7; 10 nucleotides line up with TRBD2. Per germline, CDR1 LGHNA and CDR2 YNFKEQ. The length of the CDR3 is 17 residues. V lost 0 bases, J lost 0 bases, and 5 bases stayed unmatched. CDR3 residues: CASSQEYSGGSSYEQYF. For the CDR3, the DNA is TGTGCCAGCAGCCAAGAGTATAGCGGGGGGAGCTCCTACGAGCAGTACTTC.

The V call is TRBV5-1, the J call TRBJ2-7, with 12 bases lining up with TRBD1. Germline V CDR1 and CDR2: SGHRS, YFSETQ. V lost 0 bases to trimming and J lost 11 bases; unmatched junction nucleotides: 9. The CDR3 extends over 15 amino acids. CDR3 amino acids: CASSLGTGTGGEEYF. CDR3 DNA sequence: TGCGCCAGCAGCTTGGGGACCGGGACAGGGGGCGAAGAGTACTTC.

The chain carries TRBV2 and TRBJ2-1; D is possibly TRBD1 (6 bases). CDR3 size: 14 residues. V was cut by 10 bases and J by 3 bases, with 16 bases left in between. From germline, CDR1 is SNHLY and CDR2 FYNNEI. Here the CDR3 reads CATPRGKGYNEQFF. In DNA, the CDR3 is TGTGCCACCCCCAGGGGCAAAGGCTACAATGAGCAGTTCTTC.

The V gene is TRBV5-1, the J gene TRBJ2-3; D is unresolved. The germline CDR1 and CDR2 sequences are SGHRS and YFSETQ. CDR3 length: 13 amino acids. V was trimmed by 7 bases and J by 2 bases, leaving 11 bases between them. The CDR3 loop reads CASRTLYTDTQYF. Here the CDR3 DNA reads TGCGCCAGCCGCACATTATACACAGATACGCAGTATTTT.